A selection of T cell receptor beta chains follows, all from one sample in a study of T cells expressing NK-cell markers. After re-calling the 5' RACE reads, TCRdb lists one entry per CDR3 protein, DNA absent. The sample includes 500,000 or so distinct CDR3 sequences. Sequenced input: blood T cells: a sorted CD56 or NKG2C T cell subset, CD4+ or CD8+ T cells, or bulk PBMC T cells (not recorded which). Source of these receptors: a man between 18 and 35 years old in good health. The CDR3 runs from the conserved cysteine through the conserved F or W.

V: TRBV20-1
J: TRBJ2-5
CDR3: CSANSLLAVQETQYF

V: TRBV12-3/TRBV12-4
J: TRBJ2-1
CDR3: CASSLSRLGQFF

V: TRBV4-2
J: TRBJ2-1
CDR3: CASSQVTSGAKDEQFF

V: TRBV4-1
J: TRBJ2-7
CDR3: CASSQDDGGISYEQYF

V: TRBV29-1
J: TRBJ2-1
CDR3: CSSGGTPYNEQFF

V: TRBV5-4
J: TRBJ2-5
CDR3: CASSSRPRAGGKETQYF

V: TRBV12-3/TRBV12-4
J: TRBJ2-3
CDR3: CASSQGTSTDTQYF

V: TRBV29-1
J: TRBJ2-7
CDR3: CSVEPGQGEQYF

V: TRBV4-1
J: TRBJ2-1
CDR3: CASSQAPLGDEQFF

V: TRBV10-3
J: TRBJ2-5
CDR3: CAISAAREPYQETQYF

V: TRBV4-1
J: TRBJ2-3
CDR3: CASRSGTSGILGTDTQYF

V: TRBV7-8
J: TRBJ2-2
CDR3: CASSPGWEFSGELFF

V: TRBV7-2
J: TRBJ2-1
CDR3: CASSPPGTSSDYNEQFF

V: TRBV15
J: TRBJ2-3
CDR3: CATSTTGAASTDTQYF

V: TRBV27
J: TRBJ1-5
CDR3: CASRTGQGNQPQHF

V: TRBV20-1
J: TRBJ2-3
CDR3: CSATDSGGPSTDTQYF

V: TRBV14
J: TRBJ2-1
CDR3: CASSQSVFYEQFF

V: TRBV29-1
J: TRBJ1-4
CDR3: CSAEGVGRTNEKLFF

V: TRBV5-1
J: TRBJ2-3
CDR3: CASSLSRRDRGTSGSADTQYF

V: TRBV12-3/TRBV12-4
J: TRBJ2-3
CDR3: CASSTTREGTDTQYF

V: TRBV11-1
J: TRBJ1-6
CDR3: CASRKDRSTSPLHF

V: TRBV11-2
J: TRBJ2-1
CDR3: CASSQTPGTSGRADNEQFF

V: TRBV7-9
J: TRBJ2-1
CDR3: CASSSEIGGGGYNEQFF

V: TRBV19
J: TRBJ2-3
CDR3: CASSALLAGGGTDTQYF

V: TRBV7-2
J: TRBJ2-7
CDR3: CASSQEYFNEQYF

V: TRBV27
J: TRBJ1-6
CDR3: CASGRGRGEYSPLHF

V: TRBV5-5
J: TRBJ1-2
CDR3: CASSHEVNYGYTF

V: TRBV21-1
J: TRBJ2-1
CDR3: CASTKRWRWTSGSHEQFF

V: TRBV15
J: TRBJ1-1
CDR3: CATSRDRAGNTEAFF

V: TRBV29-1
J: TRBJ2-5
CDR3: CSVVGLAGRQETQYF

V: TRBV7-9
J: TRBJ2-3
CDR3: CASSLLEREADTQYF

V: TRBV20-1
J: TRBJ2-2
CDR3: CSASRVIGTSGMAGTGELFF

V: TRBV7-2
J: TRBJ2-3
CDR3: CASSTTSGSTDTQYF

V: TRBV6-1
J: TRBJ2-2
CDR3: CASSPLAGGMVGELFF

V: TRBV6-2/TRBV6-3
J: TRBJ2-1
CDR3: CASSYWAGAHEQFF

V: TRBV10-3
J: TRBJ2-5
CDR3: CAISEIKDTLQETQYF

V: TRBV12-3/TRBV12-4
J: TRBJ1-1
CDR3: CASRGQLGGEAFF

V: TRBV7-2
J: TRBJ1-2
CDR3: CASSLALPAGDEGGYTF

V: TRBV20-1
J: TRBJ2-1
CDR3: CSASKAGGLYEQFF

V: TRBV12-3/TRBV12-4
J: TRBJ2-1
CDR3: CATTNRVAGGRDYNEQFF

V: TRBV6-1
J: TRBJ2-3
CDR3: CASAMRVGTDTQYF

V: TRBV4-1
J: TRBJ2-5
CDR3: CASSFYSGEETQYF

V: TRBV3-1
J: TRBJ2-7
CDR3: CASSRLDEQYF

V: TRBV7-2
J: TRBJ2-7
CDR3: CASSLDRGEVYEQYF

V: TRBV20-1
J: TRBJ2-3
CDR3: CSAMDFSTDTQYF

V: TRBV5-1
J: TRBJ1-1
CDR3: CASSWGRGRNTEAFF

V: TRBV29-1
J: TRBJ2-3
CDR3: CSVPFPGESTDTQYF

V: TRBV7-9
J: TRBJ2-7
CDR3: CASSPPGLQDYEQYF

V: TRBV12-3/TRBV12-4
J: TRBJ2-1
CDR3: CASSQLAGGYNEQFF

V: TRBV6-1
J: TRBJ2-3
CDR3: CASSTPGQGRNTQYF

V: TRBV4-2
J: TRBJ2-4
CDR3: CASSLRESKNIQYF

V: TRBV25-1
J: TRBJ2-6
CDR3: CASSGTSGSSGANVLTF

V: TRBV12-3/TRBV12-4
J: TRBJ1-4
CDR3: CASSFSGFSEKLFF

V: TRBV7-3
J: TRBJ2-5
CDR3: CASSLSWGPQETQYF

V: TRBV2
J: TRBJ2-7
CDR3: CASTVGLSYEQYF

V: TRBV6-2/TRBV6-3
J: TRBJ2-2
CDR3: CASRPTGISGELFF

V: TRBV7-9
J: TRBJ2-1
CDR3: CASSLATGPGNEQFF

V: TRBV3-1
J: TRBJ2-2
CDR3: CASSQDLRGRVGELFF